This T cell receptor beta chain was observed in a study of identical twins. Overall study findings and caveats: Models underpredicted monozygotic twin sharing of out-of-frame TCR alpha. The study drew conclusions from cross-sectional statistical analysis, not from following the same donors. Insertions ran lower in abundant cord blood beta clonotypes, though not in memory repertoires.

At least ten counts were recorded for this clonotype. Its antigen remains unidentified. TCRdb reanalysed the 5' RACE reads using MiXCR and keeps one entry per CDR3 protein. The profile shows just under 650,000 distinct CDR3 sequences, roughly 6.6% of them singletons. These records were also assigned to another study, of yellow fever vaccine responses in identical twins.

Sample: PBMCs. The origin of this receptor is a young woman in good health.

The CDR3 is CASSPTGRNYEQYF. CDR3 DNA sequence: TGTGCCAGCAGCCCGACAGGGCGAAATTACGAGCAGTACTTC. This chain links TRBV7-6 with TRBJ2-7, with 7 positions matching TRBD1. Trimming cost V 5 bases and J 4 bases; bases outside gene matches: 8. The CDR3 runs to 14 residues. Germline V lookup: CDR1 SGHVS, CDR2 FNYEAQ.